The rows below give T cell receptor beta chains drawn from one sample of a study of blood T cell repertoires in COVID-19. Generated by immunoSEQ multiplex PCR, the TCRdb table keeps only in-frame clones and is missing some. In the table there are 200,000 to 250,000 clones, 82% of which are singletons. The sample consisted of PBMCs or T cells enriched from blood (not recorded which). The receptor source for this set is a woman aged 55 to 70 who had recovered from COVID-19. The CDR3 runs from the conserved cysteine through the conserved F or W. A D gene is named only where the DNA matches it firmly. Only some rows state a clone size, as once, few, many or a class for expanded clones.

clone_size	v_call	j_call	d_call	cdr3_nt	cdr3_aa
NA	TRBV12-3/TRBV12-4	TRBJ2-7	TRBD1	TGTGCCAGCAGATGGACAGGGACCTACGAGCAGTACTTC	CASRWTGTYEQYF
NA	TRBV4-2	TRBJ2-2	NA	TGTGCCAGCAGCCGTGACGCAGGGACCGGGGAGCTGTTTTTT	CASSRDAGTGELFF
NA	TRBV11-1	TRBJ2-7	NA	TGTGCCAGCTGCCGGGACACACACGACGAGCAGTACTTC	CASCRDTHDEQYF
NA	TRBV7-9	TRBJ1-1	NA	TGTGCCAGCAGCTCCGTGAGAAACACTGAAGCTTTCTTT	CASSSVRNTEAFF
NA	TRBV5-1	TRBJ2-7	TRBD2	TGCGCCAGCAGCTTGGCTCCTAGCGGGGACTCCTACGAGCAGTACTTC	CASSLAPSGDSYEQYF
NA	TRBV5-8	TRBJ1-3	NA	TGTGCCAGCAGCCCGGAACAGCCTGGAAACACCATATATTTT	CASSPEQPGNTIYF
once	TRBV30	TRBJ1-1	TRBD1	TGTGCCTGGAGTGGACAGGGGGCTGCTGAAGCTTTCTTT	CAWSGQGAAEAFF
NA	TRBV4-1	TRBJ2-7	TRBD1	TGCGCCAGCAGCCAAGACACAGGGGGTCACTACGAGCAGTACTTC	CASSQDTGGHYEQYF
NA	TRBV5-5	TRBJ1-2	TRBD1	TGTGCCAGCAGCCCTAGCGCGGCAGGGGGCATTGGCTACACCTTC	CASSPSAAGGIGYTF
NA	TRBV27	TRBJ2-3	TRBD1	TGTGCCAGCAGTTTAAAGGGGGCTAGCACAGATACGCAGTATTTT	CASSLKGASTDTQYF
NA	TRBV24-1	TRBJ2-1	NA	TGTGCCACCATTCTCAGAAAATGGTCCTACAATGAGCAGTTCTTC	CATILRKWSYNEQFF
NA	TRBV5-1	TRBJ2-1	TRBD1	TGCGCCAGCAGCTTCACAGGGGATTACAATGAGCAGTTCTTC	CASSFTGDYNEQFF
NA	TRBV7-2	TRBJ1-2	NA	TGTGCCAGCAGCTTAGTTAGTAGCACAGGTTGGGAAGGTGGCTACACCTTC	CASSLVSSTGWEGGYTF
NA	TRBV6-2/TRBV6-3	TRBJ2-3	TRBD2	TGTGCCAGCAGTTACCGGGGGGGGCCAACAGATACGCAGTATTTT	CASSYRGGPTDTQYF
NA	TRBV7-8	TRBJ2-3	TRBD1	TGTGCCAGCAGCTTAGCTGGGACAGCCACGCAGTATTTT	CASSLAGTATQYF
NA	TRBV5-1	TRBJ2-1	TRBD1	TGCGCCAGCAGCGGTCCGAGACAGGGGTCCATAAATGAGCAGTTCTTC	CASSGPRQGSINEQFF
few	TRBV7-7	TRBJ2-1	TRBD2	TGTGCCAGCAGCTTACTTCCGGGACTAGAGAATGAGCAGTTCTTC	CASSLLPGLENEQFF
few	TRBV5-8	TRBJ1-5	NA	TGTGCCAGCAGCTTGGTGTTCGGCAATCAGCCCCAGCATTTT	CASSLVFGNQPQHF
once	TRBV19	TRBJ1-1	TRBD1	TGTGCCAGTAACCCTGAGGGACAGGGGGCTAGTGAAGCTTTCTTT	CASNPEGQGASEAFF
NA	TRBV7-9	TRBJ2-1	TRBD2	TGTGCCAGCAGCTTACCCCCGAGACTAGCGGGGGCCTACAATGAGCAGTTCTTC	CASSLPPRLAGAYNEQFF
NA	TRBV29-1	TRBJ2-1	TRBD2	TGCAGCGTCCCACTTAGCGGGAGATCTTTCAATGAGCAGTTCTTC	CSVPLSGRSFNEQFF
NA	TRBV2	TRBJ1-6	NA	TGTGCCAGCAGTCCCCGACAAGGAAGCTCACCCCTCCACTTT	CASSPRQGSSPLHF
NA	TRBV18	TRBJ2-3	TRBD2	TGTGCCAGCTCACCACTAGCGGGGGCCCGCACAGATACGCAGTATTTT	CASSPLAGARTDTQYF
few	TRBV7-9	TRBJ1-2	NA	TGTGCCAGCGGGCTTCTGACAGGACGAGGATATGGCTACACCTTC	CASGLLTGRGYGYTF
NA	TRBV5-5	TRBJ1-6	TRBD1	TGTGCCAGCAGCTTGGCCTCGGCAGGGGGCAATTCACCCCTCCACTTT	CASSLASAGGNSPLHF
once	TRBV6-5	TRBJ2-3	NA	TGTGCCAGCACTAAACTCGTTTCTGGCACAGATACGCAGTATTTT	CASTKLVSGTDTQYF
NA	TRBV19	TRBJ1-1	NA	TGTGCCAGTTTAGACGGCGCAGCCGGGGAGATGAATGAAGCTTTCTTT	CASLDGAAGEMNEAFF
NA	TRBV19	TRBJ1-3	NA	TGTGCCAGTAGGCAGGGAAGCTCTGGAAACACCATATATTTT	CASRQGSSGNTIYF
NA	TRBV5-6	TRBJ2-3	NA	TGTGCCAGCAGCTGGGGCAGCCCAGGAGATACGCAGTATTTT	CASSWGSPGDTQYF
NA	TRBV5-1	TRBJ1-2	NA	TGCGCCAGCAGCTTGGTGTCCGGTACAGGAAATGGCTACACCTTC	CASSLVSGTGNGYTF
NA	TRBV10-1	TRBJ2-1	TRBD1	TGCGCCAGCGGACAGGGGGCTAGCGGGTCCATCTACAATGAGCAGTTCTTC	CASGQGASGSIYNEQFF
NA	TRBV7-2	TRBJ2-3	NA	TGTGCCAGCAGCTTCGGACAGTCAACAGATACGCAGTATTTT	CASSFGQSTDTQYF
once	TRBV14	TRBJ1-4	NA	TGTGCCAGCAGCCAACGTGGAGGGAGTGAAAAACTGTTTTTT	CASSQRGGSEKLFF
NA	TRBV7-9	TRBJ2-1	NA	TGTGCCAGCAGCTTTTCTGGGGCAGGCTACAATGAGCAGTTCTTC	CASSFSGAGYNEQFF
NA	TRBV18	TRBJ1-5	TRBD1	TGTGCCAGCTCACCCGGGACAGGGACTTACAATCAGCCCCAGCATTTT	CASSPGTGTYNQPQHF
NA	TRBV3-1/TRBV3-2	TRBJ2-7	NA	TGTGCCAGCAGCCGAACAGAATCCTACGAGCAGTACTTC	CASSRTESYEQYF
NA	TRBV14	TRBJ1-1	NA	TGTGCCAGCAGCCAGCATATGGGGCAGGGGTCGAACACTGAAGCTTTCTTT	CASSQHMGQGSNTEAFF
NA	TRBV5-4	TRBJ1-4	NA	TGTGCCAGCAGCTTGATCCCGGTTGCGACTAATGAAAAACTGTTTTTT	CASSLIPVATNEKLFF
NA	TRBV2	TRBJ1-1	TRBD1	TGTGCCAGCCGGGACAGGGGTACGAACACTGAAGCTTTCTTT	CASRDRGTNTEAFF
NA	TRBV5-4	TRBJ2-7	TRBD1	TGTGCCAGCAGCTCCGCCGGGACAGACAGCTCCTACGAGCAGTACTTC	CASSSAGTDSSYEQYF
NA	TRBV5-4	TRBJ2-7	NA	TGTGCCAGCAGCCCGAGAAGCGGGCACGTATCTGGCAACGAGCAGTACTTC	CASSPRSGHVSGNEQYF
once	TRBV7-9	TRBJ2-2	NA	TGTGCCAGCAGCTTCCGGACACCGAACACCGGGGAGCTGTTTTTT	CASSFRTPNTGELFF
NA	TRBV29-1	TRBJ1-5	TRBD1	TGCAGCGCCCGGGACAGCGACCTTCAGCCCCAGCATTTT	CSARDSDLQPQHF
few	TRBV4-2	TRBJ1-2	TRBD1	TGTGCCAGCAGCCAAGGGACAGGGGGGGCGTATGGCTACACCTTC	CASSQGTGGAYGYTF
NA	TRBV10-3	TRBJ1-2	TRBD1	TGTGCCATCAACGACAGGGGAGAATATGGCTACACCTTC	CAINDRGEYGYTF
NA	TRBV27	TRBJ2-1	NA	TGTGCCAGCAGTCCCCCCCCTAGCGTGGGTTACAATGAGCAGTTCTTC	CASSPPPSVGYNEQFF
NA	TRBV28	TRBJ1-2	NA	TGTGCCAGCAGTTTATACCACCCCGGTGCCACCGGGGAGGACTATGGCTACACCTTC	CASSLYHPGATGEDYGYTF
NA	TRBV10-3	TRBJ1-6	NA	TGTGCCACTGTCCTGGCTTCTTCAGGGGTAAGCTCCTATAATTCACCCCTCCACTTT	CATVLASSGVSSYNSPLHF
NA	TRBV15	TRBJ2-3	NA	TGTGCCACCAGCAGCGGGGATACGCAGTATTTT	CATSSGDTQYF
NA	TRBV4-1	TRBJ2-3	NA	TGCGCCAGCAGCCAAGAATACTCCCCAAATACGCAGTATTTT	CASSQEYSPNTQYF
NA	TRBV4-3	TRBJ2-1	NA	TGCGCCAGCAGCCAAGGGGCCTCTATCTCCTACAATGAGCAGTTCTTC	CASSQGASISYNEQFF
NA	TRBV13	TRBJ2-3	TRBD2	TGTGCCAGCAGCTCCAATTTAGCGGGAGCAGATACGCAGTATTTT	CASSSNLAGADTQYF
once	TRBV7-9	TRBJ1-1	NA	TGTGCCAGCAGCTCCCGGGGGGGCTCCAGAGAAGCAGCTTTCTTT	CASSSRGGSREAAFF